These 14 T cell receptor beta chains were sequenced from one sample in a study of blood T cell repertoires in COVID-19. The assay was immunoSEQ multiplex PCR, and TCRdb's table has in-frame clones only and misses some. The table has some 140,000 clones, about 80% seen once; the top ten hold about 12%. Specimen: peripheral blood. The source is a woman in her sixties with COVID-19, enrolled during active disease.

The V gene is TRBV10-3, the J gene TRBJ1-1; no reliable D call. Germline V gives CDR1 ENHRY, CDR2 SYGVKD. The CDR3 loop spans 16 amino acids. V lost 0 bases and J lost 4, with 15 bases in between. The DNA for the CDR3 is TGTGCCATCAGTGAGTCAGGGTCCTCCCGGGGCACTGAAGCTTTCTTT. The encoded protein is CAISESGSSRGTEAFF.

The CDR3 DNA sequence: TGTGCCAGTCACAGGGTTGGACCCTACGAGCAGTACTTC. It encodes CASHRVGPYEQYF. J is TRBJ2-7 and V is TRBV6-5, with D possibly being TRBD1 (6 bases). The germline V gene has CDR1 MNHEY and CDR2 SVGAGI. V lost 9 bases and J 2 bases, leaving 14 bases between the germline ends. The CDR3 has 13 residues.

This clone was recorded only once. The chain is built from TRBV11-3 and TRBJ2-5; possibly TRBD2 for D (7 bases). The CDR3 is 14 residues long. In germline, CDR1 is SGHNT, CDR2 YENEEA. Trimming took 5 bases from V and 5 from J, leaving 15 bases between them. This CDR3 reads CASSQGRGLETQYF. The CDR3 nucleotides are TGTGCCAGCAGCCAGGGGAGGGGGTTGGAGACCCAGTACTTC.

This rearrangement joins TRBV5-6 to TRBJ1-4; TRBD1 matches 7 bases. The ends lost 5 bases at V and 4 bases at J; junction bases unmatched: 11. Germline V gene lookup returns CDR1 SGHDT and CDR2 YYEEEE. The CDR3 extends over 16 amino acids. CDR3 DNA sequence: TGTGCCAGCAGAGAGAACGGCGGGACAGTTAATGAAAAACTGTTTTTT. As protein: CASRENGGTVNEKLFF. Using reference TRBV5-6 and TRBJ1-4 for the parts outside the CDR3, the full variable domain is DAGVTQSPTHLIKTRGQQVTLRCSPKSGHDTVSWYQQALGQGPQFIFQYYEEEERQRGNFPDRFSGHQFPNYSSELNVNALLLGDSALYLCASRENGGTVNEKLFFGSGTQLSVL.

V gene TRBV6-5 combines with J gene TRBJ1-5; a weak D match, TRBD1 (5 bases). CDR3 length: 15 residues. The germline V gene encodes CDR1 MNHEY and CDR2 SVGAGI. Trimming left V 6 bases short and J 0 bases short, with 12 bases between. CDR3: CASRRQKNSNQPQHF. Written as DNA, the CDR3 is TGTGCCAGCAGGCGACAGAAAAATAGCAATCAGCCCCAGCATTTT.

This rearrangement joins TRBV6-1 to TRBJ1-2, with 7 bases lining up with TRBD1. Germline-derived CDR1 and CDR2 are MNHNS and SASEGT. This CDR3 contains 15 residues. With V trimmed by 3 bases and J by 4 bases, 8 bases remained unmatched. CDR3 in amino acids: CASSEDGGGVYGYTF. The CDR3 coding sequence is TGTGCCAGCAGTGAGGATGGAGGGGGCGTCTATGGCTACACCTTC.

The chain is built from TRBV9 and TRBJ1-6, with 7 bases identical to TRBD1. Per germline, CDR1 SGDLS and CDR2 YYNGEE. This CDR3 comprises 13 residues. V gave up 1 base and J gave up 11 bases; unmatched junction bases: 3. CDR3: CASSVTGDPPLHF. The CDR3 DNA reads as TGTGCCAGCAGCGTAACAGGGGACCCACCCCTCCACTTT. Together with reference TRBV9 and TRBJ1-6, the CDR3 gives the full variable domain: DSGVTQTPKHLITATGQRVTLRCSPRSGDLSVYWYQQSLDQGLQFLIQYYNGEERAKGNILERFSAQQFPDLHSELNLSSLELGDSALYFCASSVTGDPPLHFGNGTRLTVT.

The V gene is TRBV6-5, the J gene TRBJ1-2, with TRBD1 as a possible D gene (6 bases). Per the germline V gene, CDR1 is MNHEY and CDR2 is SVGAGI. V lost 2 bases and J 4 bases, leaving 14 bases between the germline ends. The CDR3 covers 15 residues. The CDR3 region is CASSYDPRGSYGYTF. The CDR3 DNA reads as TGTGCCAGCAGTTACGATCCGAGGGGGAGCTATGGCTACACCTTC.

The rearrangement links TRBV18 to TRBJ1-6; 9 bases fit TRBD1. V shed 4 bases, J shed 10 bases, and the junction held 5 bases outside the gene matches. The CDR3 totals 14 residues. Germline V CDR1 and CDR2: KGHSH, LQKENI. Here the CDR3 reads CASSRDRDGSPLHF. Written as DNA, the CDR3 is TGTGCCAGCTCACGGGACAGGGACGGGTCACCCCTCCACTTT.

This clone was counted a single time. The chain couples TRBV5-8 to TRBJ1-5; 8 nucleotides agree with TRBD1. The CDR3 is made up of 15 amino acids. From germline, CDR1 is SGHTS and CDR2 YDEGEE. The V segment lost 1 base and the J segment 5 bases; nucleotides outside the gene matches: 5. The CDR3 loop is CASSLSWDRHQPQHF. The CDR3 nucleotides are TGTGCCAGCAGCTTGTCTTGGGACAGGCATCAGCCCCAGCATTTT.

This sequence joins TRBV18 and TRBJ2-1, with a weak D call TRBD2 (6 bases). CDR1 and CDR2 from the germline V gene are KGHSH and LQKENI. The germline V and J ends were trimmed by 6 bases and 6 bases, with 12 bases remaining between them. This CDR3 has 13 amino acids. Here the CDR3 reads CASSYRELNEQFF. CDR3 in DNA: TGTGCCAGCTCGTACCGGGAGCTCAATGAGCAGTTCTTC.

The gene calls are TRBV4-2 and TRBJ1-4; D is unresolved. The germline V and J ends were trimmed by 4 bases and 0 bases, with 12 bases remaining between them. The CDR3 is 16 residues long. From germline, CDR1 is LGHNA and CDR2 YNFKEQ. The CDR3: CASSPTPYATNEKLFF. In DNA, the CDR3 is TGTGCCAGCAGCCCAACACCGTATGCAACTAATGAAAAACTGTTTTTT.

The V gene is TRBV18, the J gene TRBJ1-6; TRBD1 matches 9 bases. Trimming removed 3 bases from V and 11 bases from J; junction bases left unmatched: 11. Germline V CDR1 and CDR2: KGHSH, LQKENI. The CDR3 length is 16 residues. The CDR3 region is CASSPIIRDRVPPLHF. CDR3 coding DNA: TGTGCCAGCTCACCGATCATCCGGGACAGGGTTCCACCCCTCCACTTT. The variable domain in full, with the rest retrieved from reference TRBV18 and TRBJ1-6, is NAGVMQNPRHLVRRRGQEARLRCSPMKGHSHVYWYRQLPEEGLKFMVYLQKENIIDESGMPKERFSAEFPKEGPSILRIQQVVRGDSAAYFCASSPIIRDRVPPLHFGNGTRLTVT.

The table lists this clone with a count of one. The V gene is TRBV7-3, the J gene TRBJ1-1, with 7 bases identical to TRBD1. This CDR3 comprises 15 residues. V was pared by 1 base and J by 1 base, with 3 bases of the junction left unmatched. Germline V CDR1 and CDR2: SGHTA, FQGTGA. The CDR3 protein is CASSLSDRANTEAFF. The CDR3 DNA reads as TGTGCCAGCAGCTTAAGCGACAGGGCGAACACTGAAGCTTTCTTT.